This T cell receptor beta chain was identified in a study of radiation and T cells in renal cell carcinoma. In the study overall: Nephrectomy followed 15 Gy stereotactic body radiation by 4 weeks.

This sample's time point: blood 2 weeks post-SBRT. Treatment denoted: 15 Gy SBRT to primary tumor, nephrectomy 4 weeks later. After SBRT, blood was collected at 2 and 4 weeks, plus baseline. Trimming pared 6 bases from V and 5 bases from J, leaving 16 bases between. The germline V gene encodes CDR1 MNHEY and CDR2 SVGAGI. The CDR3 loop spans 14 amino acids. TCRdb's table, derived via immunoSEQ multiplex PCR, lists solely in-frame clones and lacks some. Among about 150,000 clones listed, roughly 87% were seen once. This receptor was identified in a woman in her fifties or sixties with renal cell carcinoma. The material sequenced was blood, taken from a patient whose treatment included radiotherapy and nephrectomy. This chain connects TRBV6-5 to TRBJ2-5; tentative D call: TRBD2 (6 bases). The CDR3 coding sequence is TGTGCCAGCAGCGAGCCTAGCGCCGCGGAGACCCAGTACTTC. This encodes CASSEPSAAETQYF.